Shown below are 32 T cell receptor beta chains from a single sample sequenced in a study of liver allograft versus peripheral blood T cells. Across the study: Blood and transplanted-liver T cell receptor repertoires from recipients were compared.

TCRdb analysed the reads with MiXCR anew, one entry per CDR3 protein. The repertoire has approximately 9,000 distinct CDR3 sequences, about 19% of them found once; the top ten carry less than 30%. The receptors shown here come from a human patient who had a liver transplant. Certain T cells may be donor cells from the graft.

By share of the sample, this clonotype is medium-sized. This chain joins TRBV6-2 or TRBV6-3 and TRBJ2-1, with D tentatively TRBD2 (5 bases). V was cut by 6 bases and J by 1 base, with 7 bases left in between. CDR1 and CDR2 from the germline V gene are MNHEY and SVGEGT. CDR3 length equals 13 residues. The CDR3 loop is CASRAVSYNEQFF. The CDR3, as DNA: TGTGCCAGCAGAGCGGTATCCTACAATGAGCAGTTCTTC.

The gene calls are TRBV20-1 and TRBJ2-7, with D possibly matching TRBD2 (6 bases). The CDR3 runs to 15 residues. Germline CDR1 is DFQATT and CDR2 is SNEGSKA (reference sequence). V lost 2 bases, J lost 5 bases, and 19 bases lay in between. Here the CDR3 reads CSARNLGGDIDEQYF. DNA for the CDR3: TGCAGTGCTAGAAATCTCGGCGGGGATATTGACGAGCAGTACTTC.

Worth noting for this clonotype: A much larger clone lies a single base off, so this may be a read error. The chain is built from TRBV10-3 and TRBJ2-7, with D hard to call. Trimming pared 5 bases from V and 2 bases from J, leaving 13 bases between. Germline CDR1 and CDR2: ENHRY and SYGVKD. The CDR3 runs 14 residues. DNA for the CDR3: TGTGCCATCAGTCCGTCGGACGTAACCTACGAGCAGTACTTC. This codes for CAISPSDVTYEQYF.

Relative to its sample, this clonotype is medium-sized. This CDR3 reads CASSLGPGAGGNQPQHF. For the CDR3, the DNA is TGTGCCAGCAGTTTAGGGCCAGGGGCGGGTGGCAATCAGCCCCAGCATTTT. The chain couples TRBV27 to TRBJ1-5; D possibly corresponds to TRBD1 (6 bases). The V end was cut by 2 bases, the J end by 2 bases, with 16 bases between. Per germline, CDR1 MNHEY and CDR2 SMNVEV (reference sequence). This CDR3 region has 17 residues.

This clonotype was seen only a few times. The J gene is TRBJ1-2, the V gene TRBV29-1; D is uncertain. Deletions cut 3 bases from V and 4 bases from J, with 9 bases between. The CDR3 is 12 residues long. The germline V gene encodes CDR1 SQVTM and CDR2 ANQGSEA. CDR3 amino acids: CSVDEQLYGYTF. CDR3 in DNA: TGCAGCGTTGACGAGCAACTCTATGGCTACACCTTC.

V is TRBV27 and J is TRBJ1-5; perhaps TRBD1 as D (5 bases). This CDR3 spans 13 amino acids. Trimming stripped 6 bases from V and 2 bases from J, with 8 bases between. Germline CDR1 MNHEY, CDR2 SMNVEV (reference sequence). CDR3 residues: CASRGGGNQPQHF. Here the CDR3 DNA reads TGTGCCAGCAGGGGGGGGGGCAATCAGCCCCAGCATTTT.

In this sample, this clonotype turned up a few times. The V and J genes are TRBV9 and TRBJ1-1; D is uncertain. CDR1 is SGDLS, CDR2 YYNGEE, per germline. There are 13 residues in the CDR3. Trimming left V 5 bases short and J 0 bases short, with 8 bases between. CDR3 region: CASSPYLNTEAFF. The CDR3 DNA is TGTGCCAGCAGTCCCTATCTGAACACTGAAGCTTTCTTT.

The chain uses TRBV12-3 or TRBV12-4 and TRBJ1-2, with a weak D call TRBD1 (6 bases). CDR3 length: 13 residues. Trimming pared 4 bases from V and 4 bases from J, leaving 10 bases between. The DNA for the CDR3 is TGTGCCAGCAGTTACACAGGGACCTATGGCTACACCTTC. Encoded protein: CASSYTGTYGYTF.

This clonotype is medium-sized (0.01 to 0.1%) in the sample. The chain has TRBV18 and TRBJ1-2, with 7 bases matching TRBD1. Germline V gene sequence: CDR1 KGHSH, CDR2 LQKENI. The V segment lost 0 bases and the J segment 5 bases; nucleotides outside the gene matches: 9. This CDR3 spans 16 amino acids. CDR3 sequence (DNA): TGTGCCAGCTCACCACCGACAGGGAAGCATGCATATGGCTACACCTTC. Residues: CASSPPTGKHAYGYTF. Complete variable domain (other parts from reference TRBV18 and TRBJ1-2): NAGVMQNPRHLVRRRGQEARLRCSPMKGHSHVYWYRQLPEEGLKFMVYLQKENIIDESGMPKERFSAEFPKEGPSILRIQQVVRGDSAAYFCASSPPTGKHAYGYTFGSGTRLTVV.

The CDR3 reads CASSLRSTYEQYF. The CDR3 bases are TGTGCCAGCAGCTTAAGGTCGACCTACGAGCAGTACTTC. The J gene is TRBJ2-7, the V gene TRBV7-2, with no clear D. The CDR3 loop spans 13 amino acids. Germline V gives CDR1 SGHTA, CDR2 FQGNSA. V was trimmed by 2 bases and J by 2 bases, leaving 7 bases between them.

This clonotype was seen only a few times. The genes are TRBV19 and TRBJ2-7; D may correspond to TRBD1 or TRBD2 (5 bases each). The CDR3 consists of 14 residues. CDR1 is LNHDA, CDR2 SQIVND, per germline (reference sequence). Trimming removed 7 bases from V and 5 bases from J, with 18 bases in between. CDR3 in DNA: TGTGCCAGTAATGCCCGGGGCTTTGGTAACGAGCAGTACTTC. Amino acid sequence: CASNARGFGNEQYF. Supplemented by reference TRBV19 and TRBJ2-7, the full variable domain reads DGGITQSPKYLFRKEGQNVTLSCEQNLNHDAMYWYRQDPGQGLRLIYYSQIVNDFQKGDIAEGYSVSREKKESFPLTVTSAQKNPTAFYLCASNARGFGNEQYFGPGTRLTVT.

This clonotype is categorized as medium-sized. At one end, the junction sequence differs from germline, possibly due to a read error. V and J are TRBV19 and TRBJ1-2; D is unresolved. The germline gives CDR1 LNHDA, CDR2 SQIVND (reference sequence). There are 13 residues in the CDR3. The DNA for the CDR3 is TGTGCCGGTAGCGGAGGCGGCGGTGGTGGCTACACCTTC. Translating gives CAGSGGGGGGYTF.

By share, this clonotype counts as large. The chain carries TRBV15 and TRBJ1-1, with D hard to call. Between the trimmed V and J ends, which lost 2 bases and 8 bases, there was a span of 12 bases. The CDR3 runs to 13 residues. Germline loops: CDR1 LNHNV, CDR2 YYDKDF (reference sequence). As DNA, the CDR3 is TGTGCCACCAGCAGATCCGCCCGGACGGAAGCTTTCTTT. Its translation is CATSRSARTEAFF.

This clonotype appeared a few times. This chain links TRBV20-1 with TRBJ1-2, with D unresolved. CDR1 DFQATT and CDR2 SNEGSKA come from the germline V gene (reference sequence). The CDR3 covers 11 residues. With 6 bases removed from V and 5 bases from J, the gap between germline ends came to 10 bases. The CDR3 region has the DNA TGCAGTGCGCGCCGGCTGTATGGCTACACCTTC. Amino acid sequence: CSARRLYGYTF.

The sample holds a few counts of this clonotype. The chain is built from TRBV10-3 and TRBJ1-2; D remains unclear. V lost 2 bases to trimming and J lost 6 bases, with 10 bases between them. Germline values: CDR1 ENHRY, CDR2 SYGVKD. The CDR3 length is 13 residues. CDR3 nucleotide sequence: TGTGCCATCAGTGAGGCCCGGGGTAATGGCTACACCTTC. This encodes CAISEARGNGYTF.

The J gene is TRBJ2-4, the V gene TRBV29-1, with D perhaps matching TRBD1 (6 bases). Germline CDR1 reads SQVTM; CDR2 reads ANQGSEA. The germline V and J ends were trimmed by 8 bases and 8 bases, with 19 bases remaining between them. CDR3 size: 13 residues. In nucleotides, the CDR3 is TGCAGCATTGTGGTGGGGGCGCGGGACATTCAGTACTTC. Protein sequence: CSIVVGARDIQYF.

V gene TRBV7-9 combines with J gene TRBJ2-7, with 9 positions matching TRBD1. J lost 4 bases, V lost 5 bases, and 9 bases had no gene match. This CDR3 comprises 15 residues. Germline-derived CDR1 and CDR2 are SEHNR and FQNEAQ (reference sequence). The CDR3 region has the DNA TGTGCCAGCAGCCCCCGGACAGGGGTGGGGTACGAGCAGTACTTC. This sequence encodes CASSPRTGVGYEQYF.

Ten or more counts support this clonotype. The chain uses TRBV27 and TRBJ1-5, with a tentative D call TRBD1 (5 bases). Germline values: CDR1 MNHEY, CDR2 SMNVEV (reference sequence). V was shortened by 5 bases and J by 7 bases, with 9 bases between the two germline ends. CDR3 length: 12 residues. CDR3 sequence reads: CASSEAGQPQHF. DNA for the CDR3: TGTGCCAGCAGTGAGGCAGGGCAGCCCCAGCATTTT.

This clonotype was seen repeatedly, ten times or more. The chain recombines TRBV19 with TRBJ2-7, with TRBD1 matching 11 bases. With 5 bases clipped from V and 3 bases from J, the junction kept 3 bases outside the gene matches. Germline CDR1 reads LNHDA; CDR2 reads SQIVND (reference sequence). The CDR3 extends over 14 amino acids. The CDR3 reads CASSWTGGNYEQYF. CDR3 DNA: TGTGCCAGTAGTTGGACAGGGGGCAACTACGAGCAGTACTTC.

The chain couples TRBV19 to TRBJ1-5; D gene ambiguous. Germline V gene sequence: CDR1 LNHDA, CDR2 SQIVND (reference sequence). Trimming removed 3 bases from V and 6 bases from J, with 6 bases in between. The CDR3 has 12 amino acids. The CDR3 coding sequence is TGTGCCAGTAGTATGGGGTTTCAGCCCCAGCATTTT. It encodes CASSMGFQPQHF.

The chain links TRBV12-3 or TRBV12-4 to TRBJ1-1; possible D gene TRBD1, 6 bases. This CDR3 has 14 residues. Trimming pared 3 bases from V and 5 bases from J, leaving 13 bases between. CDR3 protein: CASSFSGGETEAFF. As DNA, the CDR3 is TGTGCCAGCAGTTTTTCTGGGGGCGAAACTGAAGCTTTCTTT.

The gene calls are TRBV27 and TRBJ1-5; 10 nucleotides align to TRBD1. This CDR3 contains 15 residues. Germline CDR1 and CDR2: MNHEY and SMNVEV (reference sequence). V lost 8 bases and J lost 4; bases outside the gene matches: 8. DNA of the CDR3: TGTGCCAGCTCGAGGGACAGGGGATTGAATCAGCCCCAGCATTTT. As protein: CASSRDRGLNQPQHF.

This chain connects TRBV9 to TRBJ1-2; no clear D gene. Germline CDR1 is SGDLS and CDR2 is YYNGEE. V gave up 3 bases and J gave up 4 bases, with 10 bases separating them. The CDR3 is made up of 13 amino acids. The CDR3: CASSGVQAYGYTF. In DNA, the CDR3 is TGTGCCAGCAGCGGAGTACAAGCCTATGGCTACACCTTC.

This clonotype was seen a handful of times. This rearrangement joins TRBV6-2 or TRBV6-3 to TRBJ2-7; TRBD1 aligns across 9 bases. The CDR3 extends over 15 amino acids. Germline V gene data show CDR1 as MNHEY and CDR2 as SVGEGT. Unmatched junction bases numbered 10, after V lost 6 bases and J lost 4 bases. CDR3 region: CASSLREQGAYEQYF. CDR3 nucleotide sequence: TGTGCCAGCAGCCTCCGGGAACAGGGGGCTTACGAGCAGTACTTC.

This clonotype came up many times. The CDR3 spells CASSPWAGENEAFF. The CDR3 DNA sequence: TGTGCCAGCAGCCCTTGGGCAGGGGAGAATGAAGCTTTCTTT. V is TRBV6-5 and J is TRBJ1-1; tentatively, D is TRBD1 (6 bases). CDR3 size: 14 residues. Germline-derived CDR1 and CDR2 are MNHEY and SVGAGI. With 6 bases removed from V and 7 bases from J, the gap between germline ends came to 18 bases.

The chain employs TRBV27 and TRBJ1-5; D is unresolved. V shed 8 bases and J shed 4 bases, with 9 bases lying between them. The CDR3 extends over 12 amino acids. The germline V gene has CDR1 MNHEY and CDR2 SMNVEV (reference sequence). DNA for the CDR3: TGTGCCAGCTCGAACTCGAATCAGCCCCAGCATTTT. Protein product: CASSNSNQPQHF.

As to this clonotype: Being one base from a much bigger clone, this may be a read error. V usage is TRBV6-1 and J usage is TRBJ1-5; D is possibly TRBD1 (6 bases). With 8 bases removed from V and 3 bases from J, the gap between germline ends came to 17 bases. In germline, CDR1 is MNHNS, CDR2 SASEGT. The CDR3 covers 15 residues. CDR3 residues: CASGATGMNNQPQHF. CDR3 nucleotides: TGTGCCAGCGGTGCCACAGGGATGAACAATCAGCCCCAGCATTTT.

Judged by abundance, this clonotype is medium-sized (0.01 to 0.1%). The J gene is TRBJ1-1, the V gene TRBV6-1; 9 positions match TRBD1. The germline CDR1 and CDR2 sequences are MNHNS and SASEGT. This CDR3 has 13 amino acids. V lost 6 bases and J lost 5; bases outside the gene matches: 4. CDR3 DNA: TGTGCCAGCAGGACAGGGGGGAGGACTGAAGCTTTCTTT. Translated: CASRTGGRTEAFF.

In this sample, this clonotype turned up a few times. DNA of the CDR3: TGCAGTGCTAGTCCGGGGCTCCGAAAGGCTTTCTTT. It codes for CSASPGLRKAFF. The genes are TRBV20-1 and TRBJ1-1, with a possible D match to TRBD1 (5 bases). CDR3 size: 12 residues. CDR1 and CDR2 (germline): DFQATT, SNEGSKA (reference sequence). V lost 3 bases and J 11 bases, leaving 16 bases between the germline ends.

This clonotype has a handful of counts. The chain is built from TRBV20-1 and TRBJ1-1; D may be TRBD1 (5 bases). The CDR3 is 14 amino acids. Germline-derived CDR1 and CDR2 are DFQATT and SNEGSKA (reference sequence). Trimming cost V 5 bases and J 0 bases, with 13 bases left between them. The CDR3 loop reads CSAVNRPMNTEAFF. CDR3 DNA: TGCAGTGCTGTAAACAGGCCAATGAACACTGAAGCTTTCTTT.

This clonotype ranks as medium-sized. The chain joins TRBV18 to TRBJ2-7, with D uncertain. Germline CDR1 and CDR2: KGHSH and LQKENI. The CDR3 is 16 residues long. Trimming shortened V by 3 bases and J by 2 bases, and 17 bases separated the two germline ends. As DNA, the CDR3 is TGTGCCAGCTCACCCCCCGGGCCGACACTTGCCTACGAGCAGTACTTC. It specifies CASSPPGPTLAYEQYF.

The chain employs TRBV19 and TRBJ2-7, with D unresolved. Germline CDR1 LNHDA, CDR2 SQIVND (reference sequence). Trimming cost V 3 bases and J 0 bases, with 9 bases left between them. The CDR3 contains 14 residues. CDR3 sequence: CASSMGSYSYEQYF. The CDR3 coding sequence is TGTGCCAGTAGTATGGGGTCATACTCCTACGAGCAGTACTTC.